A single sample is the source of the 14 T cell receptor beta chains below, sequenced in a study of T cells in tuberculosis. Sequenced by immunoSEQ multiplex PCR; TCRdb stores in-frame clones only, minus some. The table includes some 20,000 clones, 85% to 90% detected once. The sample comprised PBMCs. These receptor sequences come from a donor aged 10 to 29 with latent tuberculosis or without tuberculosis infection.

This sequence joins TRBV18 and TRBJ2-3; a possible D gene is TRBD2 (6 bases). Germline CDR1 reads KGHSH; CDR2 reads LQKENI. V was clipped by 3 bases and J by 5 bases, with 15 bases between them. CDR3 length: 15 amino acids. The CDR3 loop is CASSPPTGGRDTQYF. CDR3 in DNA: TGTGCCAGCTCACCCCCTACTGGAGGGCGAGATACGCAGTATTTT.

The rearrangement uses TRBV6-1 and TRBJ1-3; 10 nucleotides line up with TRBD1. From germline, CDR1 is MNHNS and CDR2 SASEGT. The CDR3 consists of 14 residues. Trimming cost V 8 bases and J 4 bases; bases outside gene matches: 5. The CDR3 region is CASGGQGYGNTIYF. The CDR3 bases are TGTGCCAGCGGGGGACAGGGGTACGGAAACACCATATATTTT.

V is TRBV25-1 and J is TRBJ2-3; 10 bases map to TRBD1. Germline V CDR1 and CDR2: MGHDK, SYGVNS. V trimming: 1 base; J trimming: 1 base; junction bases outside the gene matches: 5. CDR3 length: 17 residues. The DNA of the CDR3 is TGTGCCAGCAGTGAATGGGGACAGGGGTACGGCACAGATACGCAGTATTTT. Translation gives CASSEWGQGYGTDTQYF.

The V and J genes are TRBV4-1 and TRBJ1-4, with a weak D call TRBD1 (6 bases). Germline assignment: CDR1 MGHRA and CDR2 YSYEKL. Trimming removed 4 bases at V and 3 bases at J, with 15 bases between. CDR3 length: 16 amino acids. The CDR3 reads CASSLNYRVANEKLFF. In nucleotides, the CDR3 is TGCGCCAGCAGCCTAAACTACAGGGTAGCTAATGAAAAACTGTTTTTT.

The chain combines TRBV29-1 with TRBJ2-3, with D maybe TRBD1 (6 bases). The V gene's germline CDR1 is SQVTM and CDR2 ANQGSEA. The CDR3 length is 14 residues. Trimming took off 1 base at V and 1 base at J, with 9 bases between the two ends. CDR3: CSVEGGLGTDTQYF. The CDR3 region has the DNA TGCAGCGTTGAAGGGGGGCTTGGCACAGATACGCAGTATTTT.

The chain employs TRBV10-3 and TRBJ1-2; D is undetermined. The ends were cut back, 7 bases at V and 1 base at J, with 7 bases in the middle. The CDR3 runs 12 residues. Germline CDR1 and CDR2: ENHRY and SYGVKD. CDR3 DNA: TGTGCCATCATGGCGGTTAACTATGGCTACACCTTC. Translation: CAIMAVNYGYTF.

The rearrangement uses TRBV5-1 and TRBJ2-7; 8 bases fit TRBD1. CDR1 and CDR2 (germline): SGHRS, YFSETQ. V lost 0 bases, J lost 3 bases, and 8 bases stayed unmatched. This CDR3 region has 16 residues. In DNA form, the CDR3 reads TGCGCCAGCAGCTTGGATGTAGGGACAGGCGGCTACGAGCAGTACTTC. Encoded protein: CASSLDVGTGGYEQYF.

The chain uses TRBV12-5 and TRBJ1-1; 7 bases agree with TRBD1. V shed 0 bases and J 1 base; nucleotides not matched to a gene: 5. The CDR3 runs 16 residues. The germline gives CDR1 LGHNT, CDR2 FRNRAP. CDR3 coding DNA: TGTGCTAGTGGTTTGGTACTAGGGGGCGGGAACACTGAAGCTTTCTTT. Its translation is CASGLVLGGGNTEAFF.

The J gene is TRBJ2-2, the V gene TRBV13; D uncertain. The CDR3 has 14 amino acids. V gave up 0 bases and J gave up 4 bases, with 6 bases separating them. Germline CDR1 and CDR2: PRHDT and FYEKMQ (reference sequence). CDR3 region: CASSLGLRTGELFF. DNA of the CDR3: TGTGCCAGCAGCTTAGGTCTTCGCACCGGGGAGCTGTTTTTT.

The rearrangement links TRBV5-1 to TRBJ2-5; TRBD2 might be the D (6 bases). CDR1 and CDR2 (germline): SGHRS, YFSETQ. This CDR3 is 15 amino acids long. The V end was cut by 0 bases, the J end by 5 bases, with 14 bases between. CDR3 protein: CASSLGLASVETQYF. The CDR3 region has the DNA TGCGCCAGCAGCTTGGGGCTAGCGAGTGTGGAGACCCAGTACTTC. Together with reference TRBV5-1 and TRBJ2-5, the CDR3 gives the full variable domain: KAGVTQTPRYLIKTRGQQVTLSCSPISGHRSVSWYQQTPGQGLQFLFEYFSETQRNKGNFPGRFSGRQFSNSRSEMNVSTLELGDSALYLCASSLGLASVETQYFGPGTRLLVL.

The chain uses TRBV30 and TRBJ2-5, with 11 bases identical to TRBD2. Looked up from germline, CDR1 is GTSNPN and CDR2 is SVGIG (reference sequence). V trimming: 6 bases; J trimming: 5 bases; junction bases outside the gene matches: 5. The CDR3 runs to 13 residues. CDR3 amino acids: CACETSGVETQYF. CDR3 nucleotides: TGTGCCTGTGAGACTAGCGGGGTGGAGACCCAGTACTTC.

The CDR3 coding sequence is TGTGCCAGCGCTAGGGGGGACAGAACAGCAACTAATGAAAAACTGTTTTTT. Translated: CASARGDRTATNEKLFF. The chain links TRBV21-1 to TRBJ1-4; whether TRBD1, the table's D call, matches the DNA was not checked. TRBV21-1 is a listed pseudogene. This CDR3 comprises 17 residues.

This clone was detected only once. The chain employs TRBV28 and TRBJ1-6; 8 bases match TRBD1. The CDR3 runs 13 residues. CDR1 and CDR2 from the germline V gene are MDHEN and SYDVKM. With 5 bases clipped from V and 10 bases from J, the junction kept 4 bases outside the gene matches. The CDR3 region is CASSPDRGSPLHF. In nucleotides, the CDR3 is TGTGCCAGCAGTCCTGACAGGGGCTCACCCCTCCACTTT. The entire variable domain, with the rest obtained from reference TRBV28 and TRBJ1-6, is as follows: DVKVTQSSRYLVKRTGEKVFLECVQDMDHENMFWYRQDPGLGLRLIYFSYDVKMKEKGDIPEGYSVSREKKERFSLILESASTNQTSMYLCASSPDRGSPLHFGNGTRLTVT.

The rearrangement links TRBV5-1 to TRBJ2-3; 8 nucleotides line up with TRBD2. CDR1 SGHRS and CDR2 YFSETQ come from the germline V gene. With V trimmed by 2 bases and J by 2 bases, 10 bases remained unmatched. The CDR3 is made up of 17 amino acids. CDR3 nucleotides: TGCGCCAGCAGCTTCATGTCCGGGACTAGGGTCACAGATACGCAGTATTTT. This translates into CASSFMSGTRVTDTQYF.